A single sample is the source of the 20 T cell receptor beta chains below, sequenced in a study of response to subunit inactivated influenza vaccine. TCRdb re-called the RT-PCR reads with MiXCR, one entry per CDR3 protein. The sample has about 520,000 distinct CDR3 sequences, approximately 7.2% seen once. The source material was PBMCs from blood, sampled around 2 years after vaccination. The source is a man aged 45 to 75 who received an inactivated influenza vaccine.

This clonotype was seen more than once but under ten times. This chain links TRBV5-6 with TRBJ2-3; D gene uncertain. Germline CDR1 and CDR2: SGHDT and YYEEEE. This CDR3 region has 16 residues. Trimming removed 0 bases from V and 1 base from J, with 12 bases in between. The CDR3 DNA reads as TGTGCCAGCAGCTTGGAGACGGGCCATGGCACAGATACGCAGTATTTT. Protein sequence: CASSLETGHGTDTQYF.

The rearrangement links TRBV5-6 to TRBJ1-3; TRBD1 might be the D (5 bases). Germline CDR1 and CDR2: SGHDT and YYEEEE. The length of the CDR3 is 15 residues. Trimming pared 4 bases from V and 4 bases from J, leaving 15 bases between. The CDR3 here is CASSRGVLSGNTIYF. CDR3 coding DNA: TGTGCCAGCAGCAGGGGAGTTCTATCAGGAAACACCATATATTTT.

There are many counts of this clonotype. The DNA of the CDR3 is TGCAGTGCTATAGAACACTTCAATCAGCCCCAGCATTTT. It encodes CSAIEHFNQPQHF. The V call is TRBV20-1, the J call TRBJ1-5; D unclear. CDR1 and CDR2 (germline): DFQATT, SNEGSKA (reference sequence). V was cut by 4 bases and J by 3 bases, with 10 bases left in between. This CDR3 is built from 13 residues.

This clonotype was seen a handful of times. The chain is built from TRBV4-3 and TRBJ2-5, with a possible D match to TRBD1 (5 bases). The CDR3 runs to 16 residues. V was shortened by 0 bases and J by 4 bases, with 15 bases between the two germline ends. Looked up from germline, CDR1 is LGHNA and CDR2 is YSLEER. DNA for the CDR3: TGCGCCAGCAGCCAAGATTGGCAGGGCAGAGGAGAGACCCAGTACTTC. It translates to CASSQDWQGRGETQYF.

The table lists this clonotype with a few counts. V gene TRBV4-2 combines with J gene TRBJ2-2, with TRBD2 matching over 9 bases. The CDR3 contains 17 residues. The junction had 5 bases not matched to a gene; V was cut back by 0 bases and J by 3 bases. Germline V gives CDR1 LGHNA, CDR2 YNFKEQ. CDR3 amino acids: CASSQDLRLADTGELFF. Here the CDR3 DNA reads TGTGCCAGCAGCCAAGATTTGAGACTAGCGGACACCGGGGAGCTGTTTTTT.

The V call is TRBV7-2, the J call TRBJ2-1; D may correspond to TRBD1 or TRBD2 (5 bases each). Germline V gene sequence: CDR1 SGHTA, CDR2 FQGNSA. V was shortened by 3 bases and J by 8 bases, with 14 bases between the two germline ends. CDR3 length: 14 residues. Written as DNA, the CDR3 is TGTGCCAGCAGCTTCCCGACGAGGGGTGATGAGCAGTTCTTC. Amino acid sequence: CASSFPTRGDEQFF.

The chain has TRBV4-3 and TRBJ2-7; 13 positions match TRBD2. The trim removed 4 bases at V and 0 bases at J, leaving 3 bases unmatched. Germline-derived CDR1 and CDR2 are LGHNA and YSLEER. This CDR3 comprises 16 residues. DNA for the CDR3: TGCGCCAGCAGCCGCGGGACTAGCGGGATCTCCTACGAGCAGTACTTC. Its protein product is CASSRGTSGISYEQYF.

This clonotype appeared a few times. The rearrangement joins TRBV13 to TRBJ2-7; 8 positions match TRBD1. The CDR3 sequence is 17 residues long. Germline V CDR1 and CDR2: PRHDT, FYEKMQ (reference sequence). J was trimmed by 0 bases and V by 2 bases; bases with no gene match: 9. CDR3 nucleotides: TGTGCCAGCAGCTTATCCGTAGGGACAGGTGCCTCCTACGAGCAGTACTTC. It translates to CASSLSVGTGASYEQYF.

The V call is TRBV20-1, the J call TRBJ1-5; 10 bases are shared with TRBD1. Germline V gene lookup returns CDR1 DFQATT and CDR2 SNEGSKA (reference sequence). This CDR3 is built from 16 residues. Trimming cost V 4 bases and J 8 bases; bases outside gene matches: 14. CDR3 DNA: TGCAGTGCTATGTCAGGGGGACAGGGGTATTTTGAGCCCCAGCATTTT. This sequence encodes CSAMSGGQGYFEPQHF.

This clonotype has more than one count but fewer than ten. The rearrangement links TRBV3-1 to TRBJ2-2; D may correspond to TRBD1 or TRBD2 (5 bases each). The CDR3 spans 14 residues. Trimming cost V 2 bases and J 6 bases, with 10 bases left between them. CDR1 is LGHDT, CDR2 YNNKEL, per germline (reference sequence). The CDR3 region has the DNA TGTGCCAGCAGCCAACGAGGGGATTCCGGGGAGCTGTTTTTT. It encodes CASSQRGDSGELFF.

This clonotype was counted between two and nine times. The chain recombines TRBV20-1 with TRBJ2-1; perhaps TRBD2 as D (6 bases). Germline assignment: CDR1 DFQATT and CDR2 SNEGSKA (reference sequence). The ends were cut back, 6 bases at V and 6 bases at J, with 21 bases in the middle. CDR3 size: 15 residues. Written as DNA, the CDR3 is TGCAGTGCCCGTCCAAGCGGGCCCTACTTCAATGAGCAGTTCTTC. Translating gives CSARPSGPYFNEQFF.

This clonotype has at least ten counts. This chain links TRBV6-1 with TRBJ2-1; tentative D call: TRBD1 (6 bases). Germline values: CDR1 MNHNS, CDR2 SASEGT. V lost 6 bases, J lost 4 bases, and 10 bases lay in between. There are 13 residues in the CDR3. DNA of the CDR3: TGTGCCAGCAGGTTCGGACAGTACAATGAGCAGTTCTTC. Encoded protein: CASRFGQYNEQFF.

The rearrangement uses TRBV20-1 and TRBJ2-3; 9 bases are shared with TRBD1. The V segment lost 3 bases and the J segment 2 bases; nucleotides outside the gene matches: 3. This CDR3 is built from 14 residues. Germline V gene lookup returns CDR1 DFQATT and CDR2 SNEGSKA (reference sequence). CDR3 sequence reads: CSASRDRDTDTQYF. CDR3 nucleotides: TGCAGTGCTAGTAGGGACAGGGACACAGATACGCAGTATTTT.

This clonotype was seen more than once but under ten times. The J gene is TRBJ2-6, the V gene TRBV6-5; 7 nucleotides agree with TRBD1. This CDR3 contains 19 residues. V shed 4 bases, J shed 0 bases, and the junction held 12 bases outside the gene matches. The germline V gene encodes CDR1 MNHEY and CDR2 SVGAGI. The CDR3 region is CASSWAVGQFSSGANVLTF. CDR3 sequence (DNA): TGTGCCAGCAGTTGGGCGGTGGGACAGTTTTCCTCTGGGGCCAACGTCCTGACTTTC.

V is TRBV18 and J is TRBJ1-1; D gene ambiguous. The V end lost 2 bases, the J end lost 5 bases, and 12 bases lay between the germline ends. CDR3 length: 14 residues. Germline lookup yields CDR1 KGHSH and CDR2 LQKENI. The CDR3 protein is CASSPRHGNTEAFF. The CDR3 DNA reads TGTGCCAGCTCACCAAGGCATGGGAATACTGAAGCTTTCTTT.

J is TRBJ2-1 and V is TRBV9; TRBD2 is a possible D gene (7 bases). Trimming shortened V by 0 bases and J by 6 bases, and 13 bases separated the two germline ends. The CDR3 is 15 amino acids. Germline V CDR1 and CDR2: SGDLS, YYNGEE. This CDR3 is CASSVGGGGFNEQFF. In DNA, the CDR3 is TGTGCCAGCAGCGTAGGTGGGGGGGGCTTCAATGAGCAGTTCTTC. The variable domain in full, with the rest retrieved from reference TRBV9 and TRBJ2-1, is DSGVTQTPKHLITATGQRVTLRCSPRSGDLSVYWYQQSLDQGLQFLIQYYNGEERAKGNILERFSAQQFPDLHSELNLSSLELGDSALYFCASSVGGGGFNEQFFGPGTRLTVL.

V is TRBV12-5 and J is TRBJ2-1; D is possibly TRBD1 or TRBD2 (5 bases each). V shed 5 bases and J shed 14 bases, with 13 bases lying between them. This CDR3 is built from 11 residues. Germline V CDR1 and CDR2: LGHNT, FRNRAP. CDR3 bases: TGTGCTAGTGGTCTCGGGGCAGCGGAGTTCTTC. It codes for CASGLGAAEFF.

This clonotype occurred many times. The gene calls are TRBV4-1 and TRBJ2-7; the match to TRBD2 covers 7 bases. The CDR3 has 15 residues. The germline CDR1 and CDR2 sequences are MGHRA and YSYEKL. The J segment lost 5 bases and the V segment lost 1 base, leaving 8 bases of the junction unmatched. CDR3 coding DNA: TGCGCCAGCAGCCAAGTGGCGGGAGAGGTCCACGAGCAGTACTTC. Translated: CASSQVAGEVHEQYF.

The J gene is TRBJ1-1, the V gene TRBV28; the D is unclear. This CDR3 comprises 15 residues. The germline gives CDR1 MDHEN, CDR2 SYDVKM. The V gene lost 6 bases and the J gene lost 4 bases, with 18 bases spanning the gap. As DNA, the CDR3 is TGTGCCAGCAGCCTCTCCCCCGGGCTGGGCACTGAAGCTTTCTTT. As protein: CASSLSPGLGTEAFF.

DNA of the CDR3: TGTGCCATCAGTGAGTCAGCGGGAGACTCCCCTGATGGTGAGCAGTTCTTC. This gives the protein CAISESAGDSPDGEQFF. The chain carries TRBV10-3 and TRBJ2-1; TRBD2 matches at 8 bases. From germline, CDR1 is ENHRY and CDR2 SYGVKD. The CDR3 loop spans 17 amino acids. The J segment lost 9 bases and the V segment lost 0 bases, leaving 13 bases of the junction unmatched.